The clone carrying this TCR beta chain was recorded a few times. What it recognizes is unknown. Unique molecular identifiers were present on cDNA, and template switching added a universal primer site. TCRdb independently ran MiXCR on the 5' RACE reads; one entry per CDR3 protein. The profile covers approximately 690,000 distinct CDR3 sequences, with around 6% appearing a single time and around 1.9% taken by the ten largest. The length of the CDR3 is 12 residues. Trimming took 8 bases from V and 6 from J, leaving 17 bases between them. The germline V gene has CDR1 GTSNPN and CDR2 SVGIG (reference sequence). This record belongs to a study of identical twins. Study-wide findings and caveats: Models underestimated TCR alpha sharing (out-of-frame) in monozygotic twins. Out-of-frame alpha sequences common to twins were enriched for low generation probability. For cord blood, abundant beta clonotypes had fewer insertions, unlike memory repertoires, which showed none.

This clonotype was sampled from a man between 18 and 29 years old in good health. The sequenced sample consisted of naive T cells sorted from blood. This chain uses TRBV30 with TRBJ2-7; D is perhaps TRBD1 (6 bases). CDR3 in DNA: TGTGCCGGCACAAACTACAGGGCCGAGCAGTACTTC. This codes for CAGTNYRAEQYF. Variable domain in full (rest from reference TRBV30 and TRBJ2-7): SQTIHQWPATLVQPVGSPLSLECTVEGTSNPNLYWYRQAAGRGLQLLFYSVGIGQISSEVPQNLSASRPQDRQFILSSKKLLLSDSGFYLCAGTNYRAEQYFGPGTRLTVT.